This T cell receptor beta chain was sequenced for a study of CD8+ T cells in alopecia areata (dated by TCRdb to 2016 to 2018). Regarding the complete study: The treated patients, all with moderate-to-severe alopecia areata, were enrolled in an open-label pilot trial of oral tofacitinib given at 5 to 10 mg twice daily. Patients stayed on tofacitinib for 6 to 18 months and then had 6 months of follow-up off drug so that delayed response and recurrence could be assessed. The SALT score, which quantifies the percentage of affected scalp surface area, was used to measure disease severity in treated patients. To study T cell clonal expansion in alopecia areata, the researchers applied high-throughput TCRbeta sequencing to both the C3H/HeJ mouse model and human patients. On the human side, TCRbeta sequencing was run on scalp tissue and on sorted CD4+ and CD8+ peripheral blood T cells from healthy controls and from alopecia areata patients with either patchy or totalis/universalis disease. Biopsies were taken from tofacitinib-treated patients at baseline and again at 4 and 24 weeks into treatment, and several of those patients also had a later scalp biopsy. Clonality in the scalp was compared among normal scalp (n=4), patchy alopecia areata scalp (n=8), and alopecia totalis/universalis scalp (n=8). The RNA source kit depended on sample type: the PAXgene miRNA kit for fixed scalp, the miRNeasy kit for PBMCs, and the RNeasy kit for mouse skin. immunoSEQ multiplex PCR using 35 Vbeta forward primers and 13 Jbeta reverse primers was used to amplify TCRbeta CDR3 regions.

The library was produced with the immunoSEQ multiplex PCR assay. To provide template for TCR sequencing, every sample had RNA extracted and reverse transcribed into cDNA. SuperScript III was used for first-strand cDNA synthesis, primed with a 2:1 mix of oligo-dT and random hexamers. A synthetic immune receptor repertoire was used to assess amplification bias, and residual bias was removed computationally. Turning to the authors' computational methods: Raw reads were preprocessed to remove errors, and CDR3 was defined according to IMGT conventions as the region from the conserved cysteine to phenylalanine. Clonality was computed as 1 minus the Shannon entropy, with the entropy normalized by log2 of the number of productive unique TCRs. Whether each scalp clone was CD4 or CD8 was inferred by checking scalp TCRbeta sequences against the CD4 and CD8 repertoires from sorted blood. As stored in TCRdb, this immuneACCESS dataset retains in-frame rearrangements with V and J assigned. A fraction of the clones does not appear; measured against another copy, unresolved V genes explain less than half of the discrepancy, and the remainder lacks a known reason. V and J calls and clone size come straight from that table; D and trimming were deduced from the DNA. The sample includes 100,000 to 150,000 clones, with 61% observed a single time. Together, the top ten hold around 5.7% of the sample.

CDR1 and CDR2, looked up from the germline V gene, are SGHDT and YYEEEE. From the cysteine up to the phenylalanine, the CDR3 has a length of 15 residues. Here the CDR3 DNA is all that survives: 45 bases in frame from base 1. V sheds 3 bases and J sheds 1 base, leaving 13 bases between their ends. The time point label, read with the paper, signifies: 4 weeks on oral tofacitinib. Read against the paper, the sample's treatment or condition label means: oral pan-JAK inhibitor, 5-10 mg twice daily. Peripheral blood and lesional scalp punch biopsies were obtained from patients with alopecia areata. After PBMCs were isolated by density centrifugation and stained for CD3, CD4 and CD8, a FACSAria was used to sort CD4+ and CD8+ T cells. General findings and caveats noted by the study authors: Resident alphabeta T cells in normal human skin are also sequenced, complicating scalp TCR repertoire analysis, unlike mouse skin dominated by gammadelta T cells. Many expanded lesional clones were found to persist in scalp and blood during tofacitinib treatment, and relapse after treatment cessation may be partly explained by this persistence. Tofacitinib significantly decreased scalp clonality and the number of expanded CD8+ clones among the top 100 scalp clones. Shared TCR sequences between patients were less evident than in mice, which may be partly attributable to HLA diversity in the patient population. Lesional scalp, especially in alopecia totalis/universalis, showed higher clonality and more expanded CD8+ clones than normal scalp, suggesting antigenic drive. Because the treated cohort was small and had just a single nonresponder, larger studies are needed to establish links between baseline CD8+ expansion and response.

As for this clone: No cognate antigen has been identified for it. No quality values exist for individual bases; no much larger clone is one base distant.

The sequenced sample was CD4+ T cells sorted from blood, obtained at week 4, from a patient treated with tofacitinib. The sequence was obtained from a human donor with alopecia areata. The chain is made from TRBV5-6 and TRBJ1-1; 5 matching bases give a weak D call of TRBD1. This receptor carries the CDR3 CASSSLYRSNTEAFF. The DNA reads TGTGCCAGCAGCTCGCTGTACAGGTCGAACACTGAAGCTTTCTTT.